The sequence of this T cell receptor (beta chain) was determined in a study of blood T cells in healthy people across ages. It was with a sample-barcoded 5' primer and a J-beta primer mix that a second PCR of about 6 to 11 cycles was run. CDR3-containing paired-end reads numbered at least 3 million in each sample. TCRdb processed the 5' RACE reads anew with MiXCR; each CDR3 protein has one entry. The table lists 1,500,000 or so distinct CDR3 sequences, approximately 43% of them singletons. Germline V gene sequence: CDR1 SGHTA, CDR2 FQGNSA. The CDR3 has 16 amino acids. V lost 1 base, J lost 7 bases, and 17 bases lay in between.

Sequenced: blood. The sequence was obtained from a woman younger than 30 in good health. This chain connects TRBV7-2 to TRBJ2-1; a weak D match, TRBD2 (5 bases). The DNA for the CDR3 is TGTGCCAGCAGCTTAGTCGGGGTCGTGCGGGCAAATGAGCAGTTCTTC. Translating gives CASSLVGVVRANEQFF.